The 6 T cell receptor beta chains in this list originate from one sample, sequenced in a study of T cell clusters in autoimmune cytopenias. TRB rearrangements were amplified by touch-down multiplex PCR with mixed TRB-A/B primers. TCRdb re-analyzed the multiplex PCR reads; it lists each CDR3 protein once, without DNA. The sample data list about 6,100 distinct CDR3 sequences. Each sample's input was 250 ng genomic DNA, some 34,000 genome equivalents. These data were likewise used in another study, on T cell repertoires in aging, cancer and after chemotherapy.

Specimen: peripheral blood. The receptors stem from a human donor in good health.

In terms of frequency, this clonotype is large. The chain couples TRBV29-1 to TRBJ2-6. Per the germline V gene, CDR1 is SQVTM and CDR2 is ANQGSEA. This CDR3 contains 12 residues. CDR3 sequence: CSVEAGANVLTF.

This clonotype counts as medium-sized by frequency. This CDR3 is CAISESASVLKLFF. The V gene is TRBV10-3, the J gene TRBJ1-4. Germline V lookup: CDR1 ENHRY, CDR2 SYGVKD. The CDR3 totals 14 residues.

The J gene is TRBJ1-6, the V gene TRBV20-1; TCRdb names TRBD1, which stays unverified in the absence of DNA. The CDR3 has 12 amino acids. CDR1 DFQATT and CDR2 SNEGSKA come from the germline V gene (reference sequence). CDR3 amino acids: CSAQGGDSPLHF.

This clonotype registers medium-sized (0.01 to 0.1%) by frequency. The CDR3 here is CAWSLRTGFYEQYF. The V call is TRBV30, the J call TRBJ2-7; TCRdb selects TRBD1, and the lack of DNA leaves this call unchecked. The CDR3 is 14 amino acids. Germline V gives CDR1 GTSNPN, CDR2 SVGIG (reference sequence).

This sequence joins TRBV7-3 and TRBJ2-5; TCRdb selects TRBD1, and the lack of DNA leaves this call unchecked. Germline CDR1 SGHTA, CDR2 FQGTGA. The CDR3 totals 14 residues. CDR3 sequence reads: CASSYWDRGRPQYF.

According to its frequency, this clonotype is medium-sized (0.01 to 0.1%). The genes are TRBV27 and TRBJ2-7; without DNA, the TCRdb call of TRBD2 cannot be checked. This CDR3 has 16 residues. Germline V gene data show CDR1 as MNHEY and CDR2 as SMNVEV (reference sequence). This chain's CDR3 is CASSNPKRGIPYEQYF.